Sequencing of this TCR beta chain was carried out in a study of read filtering for tumor transcriptome and immune sequencing. Across the study: DNase treatment preceded whole-transcriptome library preparation. Findings and limits, study-wide: Even smaller IR-seq throughput identified most shared clonotypes. IR-seq and RNA-seq agreed better without single-read clonotypes. In IR-seq, single-read clonotypes were approximately 83% of clonotypes but around 4% of reads.

This clonotype was picked up many times. Its antigen remains unidentified. V lost 1 base and J 6 bases, leaving 9 bases between the germline ends. Germline V gene lookup returns CDR1 MNHNS and CDR2 SASEGT. The CDR3 is made up of 13 amino acids. This library used around 400 ng RNA and molecular barcoded adaptors spanning alpha/delta and beta/gamma chains. From the reads, TCRdb called clonotypes with MiXCR, one entry per CDR3 protein. The repertoire includes 75,000 to 95,000 distinct CDR3 sequences, 20% to 25% of them detected once, and approximately 10% sits in the top ten. This TCR was recovered from a donor at least 40 years old with multiple myeloma. Sequenced input: a population of CD138-negative cells sorted from bone marrow. The V and J genes are TRBV6-1 and TRBJ1-1; no clear D gene. Here the CDR3 reads CASSEVGVSEAFF. The DNA for the CDR3 is TGTGCCAGCAGTGAAGTGGGAGTCTCTGAAGCTTTCTTT.